This TCR beta chain was captured by sequencing in a study of T-cell reconstitution after alpha-beta-depleted transplantation in children. Study-wide findings and caveats: Day-60 TCRbeta diversity that was high in some patients was derived from surviving recipient T cells and thymic progenitors. At one year after transplant, newly produced T cells mostly accounted for T-cell counts and diversity.

Preparation of the TCRbeta library involved a method that used unique molecular identifiers. TCRdb reprocessed the PCR reads with MiXCR, giving one entry per CDR3 protein. The sample has around 700,000 distinct CDR3 sequences; around 14% are singletons. There are a few counts of this clonotype. Its antigen is still unknown. The CDR3 covers 15 residues. Trimming stripped 0 bases from V and 3 bases from J, with 12 bases between. CDR1 is LNHNV, CDR2 YYDKDF, per germline (reference sequence). The source of this sequence is a girl aged 2 to 9 with congenital amegakaryocytic thrombocytopenia, due to receive a stem cell transplant. Material: PBMCs, obtained before TCRalphabeta/CD19-depleted stem cell transplant. The gene calls are TRBV15 and TRBJ2-7; D remains ambiguous. Here the CDR3 reads CATSREIKDFYEQYF. The DNA for the CDR3 is TGTGCCACCAGCAGAGAAATTAAGGATTTCTACGAGCAGTACTTC.